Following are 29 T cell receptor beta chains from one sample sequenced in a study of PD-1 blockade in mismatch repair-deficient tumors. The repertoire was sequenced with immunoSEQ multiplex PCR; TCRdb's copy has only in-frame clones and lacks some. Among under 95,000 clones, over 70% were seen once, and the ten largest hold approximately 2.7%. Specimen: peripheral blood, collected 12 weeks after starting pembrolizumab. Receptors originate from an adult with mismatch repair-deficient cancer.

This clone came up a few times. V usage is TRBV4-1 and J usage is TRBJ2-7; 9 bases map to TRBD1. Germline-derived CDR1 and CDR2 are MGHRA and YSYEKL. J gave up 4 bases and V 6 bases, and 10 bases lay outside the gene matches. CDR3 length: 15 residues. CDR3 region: CASSPRDRGGYEQYF. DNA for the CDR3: TGCGCCAGCAGTCCTCGTGACAGGGGGGGATACGAGCAGTACTTC.

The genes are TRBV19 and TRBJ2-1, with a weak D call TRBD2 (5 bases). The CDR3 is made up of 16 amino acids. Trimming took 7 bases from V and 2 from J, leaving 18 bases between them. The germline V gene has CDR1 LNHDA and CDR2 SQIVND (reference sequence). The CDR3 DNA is TGTGCCAGTACAAGATCGCCAGGAGGCACCTACAATGAGCAGTTCTTC. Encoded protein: CASTRSPGGTYNEQFF.

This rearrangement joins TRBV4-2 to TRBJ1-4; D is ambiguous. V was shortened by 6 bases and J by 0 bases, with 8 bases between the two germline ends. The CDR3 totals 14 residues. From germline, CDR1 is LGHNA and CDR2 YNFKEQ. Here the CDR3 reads CASSPDATNEKLFF. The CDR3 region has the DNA TGTGCCAGCAGTCCGGATGCAACTAATGAAAAACTGTTTTTT.

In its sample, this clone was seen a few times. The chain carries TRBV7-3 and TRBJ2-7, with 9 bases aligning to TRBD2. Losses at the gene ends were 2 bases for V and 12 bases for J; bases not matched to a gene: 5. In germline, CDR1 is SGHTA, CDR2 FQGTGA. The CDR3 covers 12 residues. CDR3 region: CASSLGGGARYF. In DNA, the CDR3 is TGTGCCAGCAGCTTAGGCGGGGGGGCCCGGTACTTC.

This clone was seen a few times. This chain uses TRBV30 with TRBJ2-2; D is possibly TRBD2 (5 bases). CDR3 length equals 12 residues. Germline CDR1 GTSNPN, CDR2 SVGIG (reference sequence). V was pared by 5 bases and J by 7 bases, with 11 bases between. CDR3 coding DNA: TGTGCCTGGGGACTCTCTGGCGGGGAGCTGTTTTTT. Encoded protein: CAWGLSGGELFF. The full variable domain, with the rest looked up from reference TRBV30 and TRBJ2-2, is SQTIHQWPATLVQPVGSPLSLECTVEGTSNPNLYWYRQAAGRGLQLLFYSVGIGQISSEVPQNLSASRPQDRQFILSSKKLLLSDSGFYLCAWGLSGGELFFGEGSRLTVL.

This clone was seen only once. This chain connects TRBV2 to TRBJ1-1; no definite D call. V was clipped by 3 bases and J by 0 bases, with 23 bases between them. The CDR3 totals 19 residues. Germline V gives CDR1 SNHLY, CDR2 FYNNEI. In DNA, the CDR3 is TGTGCCAGCAGTGACTCCCGGCCTCAAGGTCGGAGCCTGAACACTGAAGCTTTCTTT. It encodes CASSDSRPQGRSLNTEAFF. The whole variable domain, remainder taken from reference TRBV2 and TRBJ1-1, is EPEVTQTPSHQVTQMGQEVILRCVPISNHLYFYWYRQILGQKVEFLVSFYNNEISEKSEIFDDQFSVERPDGSNFTLKIRSTKLEDSAMYFCASSDSRPQGRSLNTEAFFGQGTRLTVV.

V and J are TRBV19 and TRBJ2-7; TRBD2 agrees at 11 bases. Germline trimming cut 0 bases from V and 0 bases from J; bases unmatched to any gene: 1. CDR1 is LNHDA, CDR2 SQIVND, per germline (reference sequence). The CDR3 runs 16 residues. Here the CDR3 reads CASSIDTSGSSYEQYF. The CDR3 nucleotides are TGTGCCAGTAGTATAGATACTAGCGGGAGCTCCTACGAGCAGTACTTC.

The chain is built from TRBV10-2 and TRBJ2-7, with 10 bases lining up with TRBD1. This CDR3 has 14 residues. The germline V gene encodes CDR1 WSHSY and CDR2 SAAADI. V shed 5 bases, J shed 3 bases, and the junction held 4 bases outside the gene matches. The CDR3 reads CASSFGQGDYEQYF. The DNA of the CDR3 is TGCGCCAGCAGTTTCGGACAGGGGGACTACGAGCAGTACTTC.

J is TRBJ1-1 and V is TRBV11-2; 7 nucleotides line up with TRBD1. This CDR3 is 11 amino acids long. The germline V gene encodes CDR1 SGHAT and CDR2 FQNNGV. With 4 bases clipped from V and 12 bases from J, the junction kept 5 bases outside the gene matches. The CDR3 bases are TGTGCCAGCAGCTCAGGGGGAGGGTCTTTCTTT. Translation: CASSSGGGSFF. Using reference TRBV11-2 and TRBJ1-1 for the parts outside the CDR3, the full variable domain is EAGVAQSPRYKIIEKRQSVAFWCNPISGHATLYWYQQILGQGPKLLIQFQNNGVVDDSQLPKDRFSAERLKGVDSTLKIQPAKLEDSAVYLCASSSGGGSFFGQGTRLTVV.

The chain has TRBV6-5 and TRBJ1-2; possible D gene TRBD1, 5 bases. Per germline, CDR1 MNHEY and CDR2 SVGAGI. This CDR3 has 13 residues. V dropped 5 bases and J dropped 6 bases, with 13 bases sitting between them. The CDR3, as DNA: TGTGCCAGCAGTCCCCTAATGACAGATGGCTACACCTTC. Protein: CASSPLMTDGYTF.

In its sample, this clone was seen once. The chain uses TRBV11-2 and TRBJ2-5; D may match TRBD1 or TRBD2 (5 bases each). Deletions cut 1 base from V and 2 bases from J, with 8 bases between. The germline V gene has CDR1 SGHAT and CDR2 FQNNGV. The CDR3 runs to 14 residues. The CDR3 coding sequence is TGTGCCAGCAGCTTAGTGGGACGTCAAGAGACCCAGTACTTC. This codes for CASSLVGRQETQYF.

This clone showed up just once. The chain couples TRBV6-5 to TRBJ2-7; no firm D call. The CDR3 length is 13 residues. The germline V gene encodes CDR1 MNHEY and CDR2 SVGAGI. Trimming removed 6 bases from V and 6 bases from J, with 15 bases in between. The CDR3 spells CASSLKFLSEQYF. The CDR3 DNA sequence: TGTGCCAGCAGCCTGAAATTTCTCTCCGAGCAGTACTTC.

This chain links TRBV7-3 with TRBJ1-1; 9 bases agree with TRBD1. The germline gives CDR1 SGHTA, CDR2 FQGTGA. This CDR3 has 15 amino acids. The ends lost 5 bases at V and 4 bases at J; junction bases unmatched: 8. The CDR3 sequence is CASSPGQGEGTEAFF. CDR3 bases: TGTGCCAGCAGCCCGGGACAGGGAGAAGGCACTGAAGCTTTCTTT.

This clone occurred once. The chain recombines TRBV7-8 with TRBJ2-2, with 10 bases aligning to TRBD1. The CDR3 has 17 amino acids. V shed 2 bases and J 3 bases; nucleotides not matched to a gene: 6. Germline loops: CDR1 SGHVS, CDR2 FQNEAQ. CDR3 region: CASSLPGQGEDTGELFF. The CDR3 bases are TGTGCCAGCAGCTTACCTGGACAGGGGGAGGACACCGGGGAGCTGTTTTTT.

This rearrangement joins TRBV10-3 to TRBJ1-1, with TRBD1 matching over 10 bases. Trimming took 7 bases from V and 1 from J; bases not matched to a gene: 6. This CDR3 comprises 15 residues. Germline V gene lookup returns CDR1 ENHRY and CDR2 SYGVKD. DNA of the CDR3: TGTGCCATCACGGACAGGGGGGAGGCGAACACTGAAGCTTTCTTT. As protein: CAITDRGEANTEAFF.

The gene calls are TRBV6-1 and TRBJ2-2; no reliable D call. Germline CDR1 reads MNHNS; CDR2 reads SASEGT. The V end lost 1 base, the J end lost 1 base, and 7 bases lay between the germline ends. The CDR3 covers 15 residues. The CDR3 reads CASSEGYRNTGELFF. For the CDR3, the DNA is TGTGCCAGCAGTGAAGGGTATAGGAACACCGGGGAGCTGTTTTTT.

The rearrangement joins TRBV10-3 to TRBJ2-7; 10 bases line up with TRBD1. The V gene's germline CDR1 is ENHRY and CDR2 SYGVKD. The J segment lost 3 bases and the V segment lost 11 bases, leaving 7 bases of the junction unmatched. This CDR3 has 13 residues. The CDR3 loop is CAVGGQGYYEQYF. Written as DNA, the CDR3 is TGTGCCGTAGGGGGACAGGGGTACTACGAGCAGTACTTC.

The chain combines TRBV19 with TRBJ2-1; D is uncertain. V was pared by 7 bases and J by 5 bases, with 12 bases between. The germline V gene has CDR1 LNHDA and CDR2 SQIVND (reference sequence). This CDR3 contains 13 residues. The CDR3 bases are TGTGCCAGTATTGGTAAGCGCCACAATGAGCAGTTCTTC. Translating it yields CASIGKRHNEQFF. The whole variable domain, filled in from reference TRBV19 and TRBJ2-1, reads DGGITQSPKYLFRKEGQNVTLSCEQNLNHDAMYWYRQDPGQGLRLIYYSQIVNDFQKGDIAEGYSVSREKKESFPLTVTSAQKNPTAFYLCASIGKRHNEQFFGPGTRLTVL.

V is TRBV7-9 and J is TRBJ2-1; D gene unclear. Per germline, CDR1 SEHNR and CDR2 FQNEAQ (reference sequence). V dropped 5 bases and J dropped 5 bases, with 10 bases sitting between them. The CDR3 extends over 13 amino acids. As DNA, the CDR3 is TGTGCCAGCAGCGCGAACTCTAACAATGAGCAGTTCTTC. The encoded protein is CASSANSNNEQFF.

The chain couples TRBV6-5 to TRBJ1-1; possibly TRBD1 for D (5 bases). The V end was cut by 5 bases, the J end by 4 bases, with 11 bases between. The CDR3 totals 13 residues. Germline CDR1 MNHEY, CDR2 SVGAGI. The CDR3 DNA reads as TGTGCCAGCAGTACCGACAGTACCACTGAAGCTTTCTTT. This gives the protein CASSTDSTTEAFF.

CDR3 nucleotide sequence: TGTGCCAGCAGTTACGAAACAGGGCCCTACAATGAGCAGTTCTTC. Its protein is CASSYETGPYNEQFF. V gene TRBV6-5 combines with J gene TRBJ2-1; the D gene is possibly TRBD1 (6 bases). This CDR3 has 15 amino acids. The germline CDR1 and CDR2 sequences are MNHEY and SVGAGI. Trimming shortened V by 2 bases and J by 2 bases, and 10 bases separated the two germline ends.

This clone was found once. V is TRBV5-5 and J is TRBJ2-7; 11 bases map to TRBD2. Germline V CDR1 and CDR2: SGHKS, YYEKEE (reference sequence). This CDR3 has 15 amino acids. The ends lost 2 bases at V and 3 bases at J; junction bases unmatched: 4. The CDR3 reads CASSLLAGVGYEQYF. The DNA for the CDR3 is TGTGCCAGCAGCTTACTAGCGGGAGTAGGCTACGAGCAGTACTTC.

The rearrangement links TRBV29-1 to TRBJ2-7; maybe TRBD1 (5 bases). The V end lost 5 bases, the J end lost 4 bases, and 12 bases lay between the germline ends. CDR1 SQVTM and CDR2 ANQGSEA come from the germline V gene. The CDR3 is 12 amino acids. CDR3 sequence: CSVIGAKYEQYF. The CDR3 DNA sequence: TGCAGCGTTATAGGGGCGAAATACGAGCAGTACTTC.

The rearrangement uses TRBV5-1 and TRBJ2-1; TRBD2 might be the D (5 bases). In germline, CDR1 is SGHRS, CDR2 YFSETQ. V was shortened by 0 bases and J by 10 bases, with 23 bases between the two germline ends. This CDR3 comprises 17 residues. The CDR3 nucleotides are TGCGCCAGCAGCTTGGCCCGGGGTAACGGGAATATATGGGAGCAGTTCTTC. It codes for CASSLARGNGNIWEQFF.

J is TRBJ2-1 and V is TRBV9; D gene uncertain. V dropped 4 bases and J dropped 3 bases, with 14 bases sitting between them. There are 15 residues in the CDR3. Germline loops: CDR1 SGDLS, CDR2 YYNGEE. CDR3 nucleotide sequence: TGTGCCAGCAGCCCTCACTTAACCCTCTACAATGAGCAGTTCTTC. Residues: CASSPHLTLYNEQFF.

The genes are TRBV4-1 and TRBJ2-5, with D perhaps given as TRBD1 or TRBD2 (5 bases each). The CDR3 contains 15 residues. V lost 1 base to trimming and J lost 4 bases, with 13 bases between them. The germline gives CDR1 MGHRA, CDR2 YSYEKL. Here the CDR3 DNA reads TGCGCCAGCAGCCAAGTCCAAGGGACGGGAGAGACCCAGTACTTC. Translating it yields CASSQVQGTGETQYF.

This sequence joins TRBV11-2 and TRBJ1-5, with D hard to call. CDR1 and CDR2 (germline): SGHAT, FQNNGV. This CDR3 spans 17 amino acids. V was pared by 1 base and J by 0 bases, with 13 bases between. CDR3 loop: CASSLGEPDGSNQPQHF. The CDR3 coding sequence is TGTGCCAGCAGCTTAGGCGAACCGGACGGTAGCAATCAGCCCCAGCATTTT.

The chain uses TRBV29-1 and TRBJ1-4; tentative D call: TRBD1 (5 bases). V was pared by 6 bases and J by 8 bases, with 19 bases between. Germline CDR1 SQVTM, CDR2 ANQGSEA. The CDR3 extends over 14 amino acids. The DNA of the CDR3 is TGCAGCGTGGGGACGCTATCCAGAGACGAAAAACTGTTTTTT. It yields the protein CSVGTLSRDEKLFF.

This CDR3 is CASSDSWTSGNDEQYF. The CDR3 DNA follows: TGTGCCAGCAGCGACTCCTGGACTAGCGGGAACGACGAGCAGTACTTC. V usage is TRBV14 and J usage is TRBJ2-7; TRBD2 matches 12 bases. The CDR3 length is 16 residues. Trimming took 5 bases from V and 5 from J; bases not matched to a gene: 10. Germline V lookup: CDR1 SGHDN, CDR2 FVKESK. Filled out from reference TRBV14 and TRBJ2-7, the complete variable domain reads EAGVTQFPSHSVIEKGQTVTLRCDPISGHDNLYWYRRVMGKEIKFLLHFVKESKQDESGMPNNRFLAERTGGTYSTLKVQPAELEDSGVYFCASSDSWTSGNDEQYFGPGTRLTVT.